This is a list of T cell receptor beta chains from one sample in a study of T cell responses to AZD1222 COVID-19 vaccine. TCRdb keeps only in-frame clones here, not all; method: immunoSEQ multiplex PCR. The sample comprises 100,000 to 120,000 clones, approximately 90% of which are singletons, and around 1.6% rests with the top ten. Source: peripheral blood, taken on day 0 of AZD1222 vaccination. These receptors all come from an adult in good health. Each CDR3 is given with its conserved first and last residue. D genes are given only for firm matches. For some rows the clone size is stated as once, few or many, or as a class when expanded; others skip it.

j_call cdr3_length clone_size d_call v_call cdr3_nt cdr3_aa
TRBJ2-7 16 . . TRBV4-1 TGCGCCAGCAGCCAGCGAGATATCCCCAGCTCCTACGAGCAGTACTTC CASSQRDIPSSYEQYF
TRBJ2-1 15 . . TRBV24-1 TGTGCCACCAGTGCCTCGGGGGGCACCTACAATGAGCAGTTCTTC CATSASGGTYNEQFF
TRBJ1-5 13 . TRBD1 TRBV27 TGTGCCAGCGCCGACAGGGCCAATCAGCCCCAGCATTTT CASADRANQPQHF
TRBJ1-1 15 once . TRBV5-1 TGCGCCAGCAGCTTGGTGGACGGAGTGAACACTGAAGCTTTCTTT CASSLVDGVNTEAFF
TRBJ2-3 13 once . TRBV7-9 TGTGCCAGCAGCCTCCTCAGCACAGATACGCAGTATTTT CASSLLSTDTQYF
TRBJ2-1 18 . . TRBV3-1/TRBV3-2 TGTGCCAGCAGCCACATAAGAAGGACCTTTACAACTTACAATGAGCAGTTCTTC CASSHIRRTFTTYNEQFF
TRBJ2-7 13 . . TRBV2 TGTGCCAGCAGAAAGGACTGGGGGAACGAGCAGTACTTC CASRKDWGNEQYF
TRBJ1-5 15 few . TRBV4-1 TGCGCCAGCAGCCAAGAAATGACAGGCAATCAGCCCCAGCATTTT CASSQEMTGNQPQHF
TRBJ2-7 15 . . TRBV6-5 TGTGCCAGCACCTTGGGGCCTAGCTCGGGCTACGAGCAGTACTTC CASTLGPSSGYEQYF
TRBJ1-1 15 . . TRBV10-3 TGTGCCATCAGTGAGTCGGACCGCATGAACACTGAAGCTTTCTTT CAISESDRMNTEAFF
TRBJ2-1 13 . . TRBV7-9 TGTGCCAGCAGCCCCAGGTGGCGTCCCTTGCTGTTCTTC CASSPRWRPLLFF
TRBJ1-5 15 . . TRBV2 TGTGCCAGCAGTGAAGATGGGCCTTTCAATCAGCCCCAGCATTTT CASSEDGPFNQPQHF
TRBJ1-3 14 once . TRBV24-1 TGTGCCACCAGTGATGGGACAACTGGAAACACCATATATTTT CATSDGTTGNTIYF
TRBJ2-1 18 . . TRBV19 TGTGCCAGTAGTATAGACTCCCTGCCGGGATCGTTTTACAATGAGCAGTTCTTC CASSIDSLPGSFYNEQFF
TRBJ2-1 15 . . TRBV5-4 TGTGCCAGCAGCTTGAGGGGTAGGTCCTACAATGAGCAGTTCTTC CASSLRGRSYNEQFF
TRBJ2-2 15 . TRBD2 TRBV5-1 TGCGCCAGCAGCGGGGGGACTAGCCGCACCGGGGAGCTGTTTTTT CASSGGTSRTGELFF
TRBJ1-1 14 . . TRBV15 TGTGCCACCAGCACCAGCAGGATGAACACTGAAGCTTTCTTT CATSTSRMNTEAFF
TRBJ2-2 16 . TRBD1 TRBV9 TGTGCCAGCAGCGTTACGACAGGGGATTTTGTCGGGGAGCTGTTTTTT CASSVTTGDFVGELFF
TRBJ1-6 13 . . TRBV6-5 TGTGCCAGCAGGAGACAGTCTAACTCACCCCTCCACTTT CASRRQSNSPLHF
TRBJ1-4 17 . . TRBV7-2 TGTGCCAGCAGCTCAATTTTTGACGAAACAACTAATGAAAAACTGTTTTTT CASSSIFDETTNEKLFF
TRBJ2-3 15 . TRBD2 TRBV5-6 TGTGCCAGCAGCTCCCTTCGGGACTACACAGATACGCAGTATTTT CASSSLRDYTDTQYF
TRBJ1-5 13 . . TRBV6-5 TGTGCCAGCAGTTACAGGGGCAATCAGCCCCAGCATTTT CASSYRGNQPQHF
TRBJ2-1 15 . TRBD2 TRBV30 TGTGCCTGGAGTGCCTACCAAAGGACTAGCAGTGAGCAGTTCTTC CAWSAYQRTSSEQFF
TRBJ1-4 14 . . TRBV7-9 TGTGCCAGCAGCTCAGGGGAGGTGGACGAAAAACTGTTTTTT CASSSGEVDEKLFF
TRBJ1-2 15 . . TRBV25-1 TGTGCCAGCAGTGAGGGGGGCGGCGCAAAAGGGGGCTACACCTTC CASSEGGGAKGGYTF
TRBJ2-7 14 . TRBD2 TRBV6-1 TGTGCCAGCAGTGAGGTAGCGGGAGGAGACGAGCAGTACTTC CASSEVAGGDEQYF
TRBJ2-1 14 . . TRBV6-5 TGTGCCAGCAGTTACGGGACGGATTACAATGAGCAGTTCTTC CASSYGTDYNEQFF
TRBJ1-1 16 . . TRBV11-2 TGTGCCAGCAGCTTGGAACAGGGTCGGGGGAACACTGAAGCTTTCTTT CASSLEQGRGNTEAFF
TRBJ2-3 16 . TRBD1 TRBV5-1 TGCGCCAGCAGCTTGGCCGGACAGGGCGAGACAGATACGCAGTATTTT CASSLAGQGETDTQYF
TRBJ2-5 17 . TRBD2 TRBV20-1 TGCAGTGCTAGTCCTCTAGCGGGGGGAAAGTACCAAGAGACCCAGTACTTC CSASPLAGGKYQETQYF
TRBJ1-2 13 . . TRBV18 TGTGCCAGCTCACCCCGGGGGGGCGATGGCTACACCTTC CASSPRGGDGYTF
TRBJ2-1 14 . . TRBV7-2 TGTGCCAGCAGCTTTGTCCAGTCCTACAATGAGCAGTTCTTC CASSFVQSYNEQFF
TRBJ1-1 15 . TRBD1 TRBV19 TGTGCCAGTAGTCCCCGGACAGGGGCGGTCACTGAAGCTTTCTTT CASSPRTGAVTEAFF
TRBJ1-3 13 few . TRBV29-1 TGCAGCGTTGAATTTGGGACGGGAAACACCATATATTTT CSVEFGTGNTIYF
TRBJ2-7 13 . TRBD2 TRBV6-5 TGTGCCACCCTTGGGACTAACTCCTACGAGCAGTACTTC CATLGTNSYEQYF
TRBJ2-7 16 once TRBD1 TRBV10-1 TGCGCCAGCAGCTCGGACAGGGGGCTTCCGTCCTACGAGCAGTACTTC CASSSDRGLPSYEQYF
TRBJ2-5 14 . . TRBV27 TGTGCCAGCAGTTCAACGGGACCAGGCCAGACCCAGTACTTC CASSSTGPGQTQYF
TRBJ1-1 15 . . TRBV6-1 TGTGCCAGCAGTGACCCACGCCAGGGGAACACTGAAGCTTTCTTT CASSDPRQGNTEAFF
TRBJ1-4 15 . . TRBV27 TGTGCCAGCAGTTTATCTAGGGGGGGTAATGAAAAACTGTTTTTT CASSLSRGGNEKLFF
TRBJ1-2 13 . . TRBV27 TGTGCCAGCAGTTTTGTTCCAAACTATGGCTACACCTTC CASSFVPNYGYTF
TRBJ2-7 14 . . TRBV5-8 TGTGCCAGCAGCTTGGGAGGCCTCTCCTACGAGCAGTACTTC CASSLGGLSYEQYF
TRBJ2-7 14 . TRBD1 TRBV13 TGTGCCAGCAGCTTAGACAGGGGAGCTTACGAGCAGTACTTC CASSLDRGAYEQYF
TRBJ2-7 13 . . TRBV5-5 TGTGCCAGCAGCCCGACAAACTCCTACGAGCAGTACTTC CASSPTNSYEQYF
TRBJ1-3 17 . TRBD1 TRBV11-2 TGTGCCAGCCTCACCGCCGGGACAGGGGGCTTTGGAAACACCATATATTTT CASLTAGTGGFGNTIYF
TRBJ2-5 15 . . TRBV13 TGTGCCAGCAGCTATTCCTTACAAGGTCAAGAGACCCAGTACTTC CASSYSLQGQETQYF
TRBJ1-2 13 . . TRBV7-2 TGTGCCAGCAGCTTAGCCCTTGGGGGCTTATACACCTTC CASSLALGGLYTF
TRBJ2-2 14 . TRBD2 TRBV6-4 TGTGCCAGCACCATAGGGGAGGGGTCCGGGGAGCTGTTTTTT CASTIGEGSGELFF
TRBJ2-7 13 few TRBD2 TRBV12-5 TGTGCTAGTGGTTTGGAGGGAGGGAGGGAGCAGTACTTC CASGLEGGREQYF
TRBJ2-5 15 once TRBD1 TRBV7-9 TGTGCCAGCAGCTTAGGGACAGGGATCCAAGAGACCCAGTACTTC CASSLGTGIQETQYF
TRBJ1-2 16 . TRBD1 TRBV27 TGTGCCAGCAGTTCCCGGGACAGGGGATTCGGTTATGGCTACACCTTC CASSSRDRGFGYGYTF
TRBJ2-7 14 . TRBD1 TRBV2 TGTGCCAGCAGTGAAGGACAGGGGAATTACGAGCAGTACTTC CASSEGQGNYEQYF
TRBJ1-2 17 . TRBD1 TRBV4-1 TGCGCCAGCAGCCAACGGACAGGGACTATTAGTCTATATGGCTACACCTTC CASSQRTGTISLYGYTF
TRBJ1-6 17 once . TRBV7-9 TGTGCCAGCAGCCGGACTGCCGCACACTCCTATAATTCACCCCTCCACTTT CASSRTAAHSYNSPLHF
TRBJ2-1 13 . . TRBV3-1/TRBV3-2 TGTGCCAGCAGCCGGGACTCTAGGTATGAGCAGTTCTTC CASSRDSRYEQFF
TRBJ2-3 15 . . TRBV29-1 TGCAGCGTTGGGTTGGTATGGGGGGCTACAGATACGCAGTATTTT CSVGLVWGATDTQYF
TRBJ1-1 14 . TRBD1 TRBV10-2 TGCGCCAGCAGCGGACAGGGGTGGAACACTGAAGCTTTCTTT CASSGQGWNTEAFF
TRBJ2-7 14 . . TRBV7-9 TGTGCCAGCAGCTCCTTGACTGATGCCTACGAGCAGTACTTC CASSSLTDAYEQYF
TRBJ1-2 14 . . TRBV2 TGTGCCAGCAGACCGACAGCGGCTAACTATGGCTACACCTTC CASRPTAANYGYTF
TRBJ2-7 16 . TRBD2 TRBV29-1 TGCAGCGTTGAAGATTTCAGCGGGAGCGCGAAAAACGAGCAGTACTTC CSVEDFSGSAKNEQYF
TRBJ1-4 15 . . TRBV5-1 TGCGCCAGCAGCTTGGGACACCCAGCCCGGGAAAAACTGTTTTTT CASSLGHPAREKLFF